This TCR beta chain came from a study of T cells in Graves' hyperthyroidism and ophthalmopathy. This clonotype was found many times. Amplification of TCR beta CDR3 regions used RNA as the template. HTBI primers were the set used in a first-round RT-PCR of the TCR CDR3. TCRdb re-called the multiplex PCR reads with MiXCR, one entry per CDR3 protein. The sample gives hundreds of thousands of distinct CDR3 sequences, over 35% of which show up once; 8.9% is in the top ten. Germline-derived CDR1 and CDR2 are SGDLS and YYNGEE. The CDR3 covers 15 residues. V lost 3 bases, J lost 2 bases, and 12 bases lay in between.

The sequence was obtained from a man younger than 35 with Graves' hyperthyroidism. What was sequenced was blood. The V gene is TRBV9, the J gene TRBJ1-5; possible D gene TRBD1, 5 bases. Here the CDR3 DNA reads TGTGCCAGCAGCGAGGGGAGGGAGGGCAATCAGCCCCAGCATTTT. Amino acid sequence: CASSEGREGNQPQHF.